The 22 T cell receptor beta chains presented below share a single source sample, sequenced in a study of blood T cell repertoires in COVID-19. TCRdb's table, derived via immunoSEQ multiplex PCR, lists solely in-frame clones and lacks some. The sample has roughly 45,000 clones, 90% seen once; the top ten hold around 20%. The sequenced material came from peripheral blood. All receptors derive from a man aged 70-80 years with active COVID-19.

The V and J genes are TRBV5-1 and TRBJ2-3; D perhaps matches TRBD2 (6 bases). The CDR3 totals 14 residues. Looked up from germline, CDR1 is SGHRS and CDR2 is YFSETQ. Trimming left V 0 bases short and J 10 bases short, with 15 bases between. The CDR3 bases are TGCGCCAGCAGCTTGGTGGGGACCCCGGGGGCGCAGTATTTT. The encoded protein is CASSLVGTPGAQYF.

The rearrangement uses TRBV6-5 and TRBJ2-7; tentative D call: TRBD2 (6 bases). The ends were cut back, 2 bases at V and 2 bases at J, with 16 bases in the middle. The CDR3 has 16 amino acids. Germline V gives CDR1 MNHEY, CDR2 SVGAGI. The CDR3 is CASSYASGVRTYEQYF. As DNA, the CDR3 is TGTGCCAGCAGTTACGCCTCGGGAGTCAGGACCTACGAGCAGTACTTC.

The rearrangement joins TRBV6-6 to TRBJ2-7, with 11 nucleotides matching TRBD1. Germline V gene sequence: CDR1 MNHNY, CDR2 SVGAGI (reference sequence). J lost 3 bases, V lost 6 bases, and 4 bases had no gene match. This CDR3 comprises 14 residues. CDR3 sequence (DNA): TGTGCCAGCAGAACCGGGACAGGGGGCTACGAGCAGTACTTC. Encoded protein: CASRTGTGGYEQYF.

The chain carries TRBV27 and TRBJ2-3; D perhaps matches TRBD1 (6 bases). Trimming cost V 6 bases and J 2 bases, with 15 bases left between them. The CDR3 length is 15 residues. Germline CDR1 is MNHEY and CDR2 is SMNVEV (reference sequence). This CDR3 reads CASSSRTDFTDTQYF. The CDR3 nucleotides are TGTGCCAGCAGCTCTCGGACAGATTTCACAGATACGCAGTATTTT.

The rearrangement joins TRBV5-6 to TRBJ1-1; D perhaps matches TRBD1 (5 bases). V was trimmed by 6 bases and J by 4 bases, leaving 19 bases between them. The CDR3 length is 15 residues. The germline V gene encodes CDR1 SGHDT and CDR2 YYEEEE. The CDR3 DNA sequence: TGTGCCAGCAACAGTTTCGGGGGGGGTTCCACTGAAGCTTTCTTT. This codes for CASNSFGGGSTEAFF.

The CDR3 protein is CASSLRGSSLGNQPQHF. The CDR3 nucleotides are TGTGCCAGCAGTTTAAGAGGCTCGAGTCTTGGCAATCAGCCCCAGCATTTT. The V call is TRBV28, the J call TRBJ1-5; D gene uncertain. Germline V gene sequence: CDR1 MDHEN, CDR2 SYDVKM. The CDR3 is 17 amino acids. V was cut by 2 bases and J by 2 bases, with 16 bases left in between.

The chain employs TRBV29-1 and TRBJ1-2; no reliable D call. V was shortened by 5 bases and J by 2 bases, with 6 bases between the two germline ends. Per germline, CDR1 SQVTM and CDR2 ANQGSEA. The CDR3 extends over 11 amino acids. CDR3 sequence: CSVSYNYGYTF. DNA for the CDR3: TGCAGCGTTTCCTACAACTATGGCTACACCTTC.

This chain connects TRBV2 to TRBJ1-2; D is uncertain. With 8 bases removed from V and 4 bases from J, the gap between germline ends came to 20 bases. This CDR3 region has 15 residues. CDR1 and CDR2 (germline): SNHLY, FYNNEI. In nucleotides, the CDR3 is TGTGCCAGCCTGAGGGAGGGAGCATCCATCTATGGCTACACCTTC. This translates into CASLREGASIYGYTF.

The chain recombines TRBV6-4 with TRBJ1-6; 7 nucleotides line up with TRBD1. Germline loops: CDR1 MRHNA, CDR2 SNTAGT. V trimming: 9 bases; J trimming: 5 bases; junction bases outside the gene matches: 13. The CDR3 is 16 residues long. This CDR3 reads CARNQRGPLDNSPLHF. For the CDR3, the DNA is TGTGCCAGGAATCAGAGGGGGCCTCTCGATAATTCACCCCTCCACTTT.

V usage is TRBV6-6 and J usage is TRBJ2-6; 7 nucleotides match TRBD1. The CDR3 is made up of 15 amino acids. The germline V gene encodes CDR1 MNHNY and CDR2 SVGAGI (reference sequence). Losses at the gene ends were 5 bases for V and 1 base for J; bases not matched to a gene: 2. This chain's CDR3 is CASSDRASGANVLTF. CDR3 DNA: TGTGCCAGCAGTGACAGGGCTTCTGGGGCCAACGTCCTGACTTTC.

The CDR3 here is CASRRTGNTGELFF. In nucleotides, the CDR3 is TGTGCCAGCAGACGGACAGGGAACACCGGGGAGCTGTTTTTT. The V gene is TRBV6-5, the J gene TRBJ2-2; 7 nucleotides agree with TRBD1. The CDR3 runs 14 residues. CDR1 MNHEY and CDR2 SVGAGI come from the germline V gene. J gave up 1 base and V 6 bases, and 2 bases lay outside the gene matches.

V is TRBV28 and J is TRBJ2-7, with D possibly matching TRBD2 (5 bases). Between the trimmed V and J ends, which lost 3 bases and 2 bases, there was a span of 11 bases. Looked up from germline, CDR1 is MDHEN and CDR2 is SYDVKM. The CDR3 consists of 14 residues. In nucleotides, the CDR3 is TGTGCCAGCAGTTTTTTCGGAGGTACCTACGAGCAGTACTTC. Encoded protein: CASSFFGGTYEQYF.

This clone was observed a single time. The chain is built from TRBV7-3 and TRBJ2-2; 10 bases are shared with TRBD2. In germline, CDR1 is SGHTA, CDR2 FQGTGA. J gave up 4 bases and V 2 bases, and 4 bases lay outside the gene matches. This CDR3 region has 16 residues. CDR3 bases: TGTGCCAGCAGCTTAGGTAGCGGGGGGACCACCGGGGAGCTGTTTTTT. It codes for CASSLGSGGTTGELFF.

The chain employs TRBV28 and TRBJ2-5, with D possibly being TRBD1 (5 bases). The V gene lost 7 bases and the J gene lost 3 bases, with 12 bases spanning the gap. This CDR3 region has 13 residues. Per the germline V gene, CDR1 is MDHEN and CDR2 is SYDVKM. The CDR3 sequence is CASNLDREETQYF. CDR3 DNA: TGTGCCAGCAACCTTGACAGAGAAGAGACCCAGTACTTC.

The V gene is TRBV6-5, the J gene TRBJ2-1, with TRBD2 matching 10 bases. J gave up 8 bases and V 0 bases, and 4 bases lay outside the gene matches. From germline, CDR1 is MNHEY and CDR2 SVGAGI. The CDR3 extends over 15 amino acids. The CDR3 DNA sequence: TGTGCCAGCAGTTACTCGAACCTAGCGGGAGATGAGCAGTTCTTC. This sequence encodes CASSYSNLAGDEQFF.

The genes are TRBV28 and TRBJ1-4; D is unclear. The CDR3 has 13 amino acids. The V and J ends lost 5 bases and 3 bases respectively, with 7 bases between them. Germline loops: CDR1 MDHEN, CDR2 SYDVKM. The CDR3 is CASSPGANEKLFF. As DNA, the CDR3 is TGTGCCAGCAGTCCGGGTGCTAATGAAAAACTGTTTTTT.

This clone showed up just once. The rearrangement links TRBV6-6 to TRBJ2-7, with 12 positions matching TRBD2. V dropped 0 bases and J dropped 4; count of bases not matched to a gene: 4. There are 16 residues in the CDR3. Germline V gives CDR1 MNHNY, CDR2 SVGAGI (reference sequence). CDR3: CASSYSSSGRAYEQYF. CDR3 coding DNA: TGTGCCAGCAGTTACTCTTCTAGCGGGAGGGCTTACGAGCAGTACTTC.

V and J are TRBV12-5 and TRBJ1-2, with a possible D match to TRBD1 (5 bases). Germline V gene lookup returns CDR1 LGHNT and CDR2 FRNRAP. V gave up 6 bases and J gave up 7 bases, with 15 bases separating them. This CDR3 has 13 residues. The CDR3 spells CASGPGDSSGYTF. The DNA of the CDR3 is TGTGCTAGTGGCCCCGGAGACAGTTCTGGCTACACCTTC. Complete variable domain (other parts from reference TRBV12-5 and TRBJ1-2): DARVTQTPRHKVTEMGQEVTMRCQPILGHNTVFWYRQTMMQGLELLAYFRNRAPLDDSGMPKDRFSAEMPDATLATLKIQPSEPRDSAVYFCASGPGDSSGYTFGSGTRLTVV.

This chain links TRBV2 with TRBJ2-5; perhaps TRBD2 as D (5 bases). V was shortened by 7 bases and J by 5 bases, with 8 bases between the two germline ends. CDR1 and CDR2 (germline): SNHLY, FYNNEI. The CDR3 totals 11 residues. DNA for the CDR3: TGTGCCAGCAAACTAGAGGAGACCCAGTACTTC. Amino acids: CASKLEETQYF.

This clone has a single count. The rearrangement links TRBV27 to TRBJ1-5; 9 bases align to TRBD1. Germline CDR1 MNHEY, CDR2 SMNVEV (reference sequence). The V gene end was trimmed by 4 bases and the J gene end by 7 bases; junction bases not matched to a gene: 8. This CDR3 comprises 15 residues. The CDR3 is CASSYRGQGGQPQHF. In DNA form, the CDR3 reads TGTGCCAGCAGTTATCGGGGACAGGGAGGGCAGCCCCAGCATTTT.

The V call is TRBV30, the J call TRBJ2-1; D remains unclear. The germline V gene encodes CDR1 GTSNPN and CDR2 SVGIG (reference sequence). V lost 4 bases and J lost 0, with 7 bases in between. The CDR3 length is 13 residues. The CDR3 here is CAWTRSSYNEQFF. In DNA form, the CDR3 reads TGTGCCTGGACAAGGAGCTCCTACAATGAGCAGTTCTTC. Together with reference TRBV30 and TRBJ2-1, the CDR3 gives the full variable domain: SQTIHQWPATLVQPVGSPLSLECTVEGTSNPNLYWYRQAAGRGLQLLFYSVGIGQISSEVPQNLSASRPQDRQFILSSKKLLLSDSGFYLCAWTRSSYNEQFFGPGTRLTVL.

This clone was recorded once. The chain recombines TRBV7-6 with TRBJ2-3, with TRBD1 identical over 12 bases. There are 19 residues in the CDR3. V trimming: 3 bases; J trimming: 2 bases; junction bases outside the gene matches: 12. CDR1 is SGHVS and CDR2 is FNYEAQ in the germline V gene. The CDR3 DNA follows: TGTGCCAGCAGCTTGACGGGGTCGGGACAGGGGGCAGTCACAGATACGCAGTATTTT. It translates to CASSLTGSGQGAVTDTQYF.